What follows are 13 T cell receptor beta chains derived from one specimen sequenced in a study of blood T cell repertoires in COVID-19. Sequencing used immunoSEQ multiplex PCR; TCRdb keeps in-frame clones, though not all of them. The table lists 270,000 or so clones, 85% to 90% of them singletons. Sample: peripheral blood. The source of these receptors is an older woman with COVID-19, enrolled during active disease.

The chain combines TRBV18 with TRBJ1-5; 7 nucleotides match TRBD1. V was pared by 3 bases and J by 7 bases, with 9 bases of the junction left unmatched. Germline-derived CDR1 and CDR2 are KGHSH and LQKENI. This CDR3 spans 15 amino acids. Written as DNA, the CDR3 is TGTGCCAGCTCACCTCTCCAGGGGGAAGAACAGCCCCAGCATTTT. Residues: CASSPLQGEEQPQHF.

This chain's CDR3 is CASSVGDGVPQHF. The CDR3 coding sequence is TGTGCCAGCAGCGTAGGAGATGGAGTACCCCAGCATTTT. This rearrangement joins TRBV9 to TRBJ1-5; no definite D call. The CDR3 is made up of 13 amino acids. Germline V lookup: CDR1 SGDLS, CDR2 YYNGEE. Between the trimmed V and J ends, which lost 0 bases and 10 bases, there was a span of 11 bases.

This chain connects TRBV6-5 to TRBJ1-4; 9 bases are shared with TRBD1. The CDR3 spans 14 residues. CDR1 is MNHEY, CDR2 SVGAGI, per germline. Trimming cost V 5 bases and J 8 bases; bases outside gene matches: 6. DNA of the CDR3: TGTGCCAGCAGTACGGACAGGGGATACGAAAAACTGTTTTTT. It is translated as CASSTDRGYEKLFF.

The CDR3 DNA follows: TGTGCCAGCAGTGACCCGGGACAGAGAGCCTACGAGCAGTACTTC. Its translation is CASSDPGQRAYEQYF. The chain links TRBV25-1 to TRBJ2-7, with 7 bases identical to TRBD1. This CDR3 is built from 15 residues. The trim removed 3 bases at V and 2 bases at J, leaving 7 bases unmatched. Germline CDR1 reads MGHDK; CDR2 reads SYGVNS.

In its sample, this clone was seen once. The V gene is TRBV19, the J gene TRBJ2-1; 8 bases fit TRBD2. J gave up 4 bases and V 10 bases, and 9 bases lay outside the gene matches. The CDR3 sequence is 14 residues long. The V gene's germline CDR1 is LNHDA and CDR2 SQIVND (reference sequence). The DNA for the CDR3 is TGTGCCACCCGGACTAGCTCGGGTTACAATGAGCAGTTCTTC. The encoded protein is CATRTSSGYNEQFF.

The J gene is TRBJ1-4, the V gene TRBV3-1 (or the pseudogene TRBV3-2); the D is unclear. Germline lookup yields CDR1 LGHDT and CDR2 YNNKEL (reference sequence). Trimming removed 4 bases from V and 8 bases from J, with 14 bases in between. This CDR3 region has 14 residues. The CDR3: CASSPSRSAEKLFF. CDR3 DNA sequence: TGTGCCAGCAGCCCGTCACGAAGCGCCGAAAAACTGTTTTTT.

The genes are TRBV6-2 or TRBV6-3 and TRBJ1-2, with D possibly being TRBD1 (5 bases). The CDR3 runs to 16 residues. Germline CDR1 reads MNHEY; CDR2 reads SVGEGT. V was cut by 3 bases and J by 7 bases, with 21 bases left in between. The CDR3 sequence is CASSYGADRPLLGYTF. CDR3 nucleotide sequence: TGTGCCAGCAGTTATGGGGCTGACAGACCCTTACTTGGCTACACCTTC.

The chain has TRBV19 and TRBJ1-2; D is perhaps TRBD1 (6 bases). This CDR3 has 13 residues. Trimming cost V 7 bases and J 7 bases, with 16 bases left between them. CDR1 and CDR2 (germline): LNHDA, SQIVND (reference sequence). The CDR3 protein is CASTETGLGGYTF. The CDR3 nucleotides are TGTGCCAGTACGGAAACAGGGTTAGGTGGCTACACCTTC.

This clone was counted a single time. The CDR3 sequence: CASSSGTGLGTEAFF. CDR3 bases: TGTGCCAGCAGCTCGGGGACTGGATTGGGCACTGAAGCTTTCTTT. The chain recombines TRBV5-5 with TRBJ1-1, with TRBD1 as a possible D gene (5 bases). In germline, CDR1 is SGHKS, CDR2 YYEKEE (reference sequence). V shed 3 bases and J shed 4 bases, with 16 bases lying between them. The CDR3 covers 15 residues.

This clone was picked up a small number of times. This sequence joins TRBV4-3 and TRBJ1-3; D is perhaps TRBD1 (6 bases). CDR1 and CDR2 (germline): LGHNA, YSLEER. Trimming removed 0 bases from V and 6 bases from J, with 9 bases in between. The CDR3 covers 14 residues. In nucleotides, the CDR3 is TGCGCCAGCAGCCAAGAAGGGGGAGAAAACACCATATATTTT. It codes for CASSQEGGENTIYF.

This clone was seen only once. The chain couples TRBV9 to TRBJ1-2; perhaps TRBD1 as D (5 bases). The germline V and J ends were trimmed by 6 bases and 2 bases, with 11 bases remaining between them. The CDR3 has 13 amino acids. Looked up from germline, CDR1 is SGDLS and CDR2 is YYNGEE. This chain's CDR3 is CASKGRENYGYTF. The CDR3, as DNA: TGTGCCAGCAAGGGGAGGGAGAACTATGGCTACACCTTC.

The V and J genes are TRBV6-5 and TRBJ2-1; the D gene is possibly TRBD1 (6 bases). The CDR3 spans 16 residues. CDR1 MNHEY and CDR2 SVGAGI come from the germline V gene. Trimming stripped 2 bases from V and 8 bases from J, with 19 bases between. CDR3 loop: CASSYQPGDVIYEQFF. CDR3 DNA: TGTGCCAGCAGTTACCAGCCAGGGGACGTAATTTATGAGCAGTTCTTC.

The V gene is TRBV5-8, the J gene TRBJ2-1; 11 positions agree with TRBD2. Per germline, CDR1 SGHTS and CDR2 YDEGEE. CDR3 length: 19 amino acids. V gave up 0 bases and J gave up 0 bases; unmatched junction bases: 8. CDR3 coding DNA: TGTGCCAGCAGCTTGGCCCGGGGACTAGCGGTGAGCTCCTACAATGAGCAGTTCTTC. Amino acids: CASSLARGLAVSSYNEQFF. Combining the CDR3 with reference TRBV5-8 and TRBJ2-1 gives the whole variable domain EAGVTQSPTHLIKTRGQQATLRCSPISGHTSVYWYQQALGLGLQFLLWYDEGEERNRGNFPPRFSGRQFPNYSSELNVNALELEDSALYLCASSLARGLAVSSYNEQFFGPGTRLTVL.